The clone carrying this TCR beta chain has only one observation. Its antigen is not known. The CDR3 totals 13 residues. Germline loops: CDR1 KGHSH, CDR2 LQKENI. Trimming took 4 bases from V and 4 from J; bases not matched to a gene: 3. This entry belongs to a study of T cell responses to AZD1222 COVID-19 vaccine. For the study at large: Timing groups of about 4 and about 12 weeks for second doses were pooled.

Study-level points and caveats: Among AZD1222 vaccinees, only 5 to 7 were seropositive at baseline. Repertoire sampling was restricted to post-peak T cell response timepoints.

Repertoires were generated with immunoSEQ multiplex PCR, while TCRdb's copy carries only in-frame clones and drops some. This sample has about 160,000 clones, with about nine tenths found just once. The origin of this receptor is an adult in good health. The material was peripheral blood, obtained on day 0 of AZD1222 vaccination. The chain uses TRBV18 and TRBJ2-5; TRBD1 agrees at 7 bases. CDR3 in amino acids: CASSQGQRETQYF. DNA for the CDR3: TGTGCCAGCTCACAGGGACAGCGAGAGACCCAGTACTTC. The variable domain in full, with the rest retrieved from reference TRBV18 and TRBJ2-5, is NAGVMQNPRHLVRRRGQEARLRCSPMKGHSHVYWYRQLPEEGLKFMVYLQKENIIDESGMPKERFSAEFPKEGPSILRIQQVVRGDSAAYFCASSQGQRETQYFGPGTRLLVL.